One and the same sample provided the 22 T cell receptor beta chains below, sequenced in a study of cytomegalovirus exposure and HLA in healthy donors. In the PCR, 60 Vbeta and 13 Jbeta primers were used. Sequencing was performed with immunoSEQ multiplex PCR; in TCRdb, only in-frame clones are kept and a portion is missing. In the table there are 200,000 to 250,000 clones, 80% to 90% of which are singletons. Sequenced material: PBMCs. These receptors originate from a girl aged 2 to 9 in good health and CMV-seronegative.

The chain couples TRBV20-1 to TRBJ1-2; D uncertain. This CDR3 comprises 11 residues. Trimming took 2 bases from V and 1 from J, leaving 2 bases between them. Germline CDR1 is DFQATT and CDR2 is SNEGSKA (reference sequence). The CDR3 region has the DNA TGCAGTGCTAGACATAACTATGGCTACACCTTC. It specifies CSARHNYGYTF.

Concerning this clone itself: At one boundary the junction diverges from the germline segment, which might be a read error. The chain is built from TRBV4-1 and TRBJ2-7; 8 nucleotides align to TRBD1. Germline CDR1 is MGHRA and CDR2 is YSYEKL. There are 15 residues in the CDR3. Here the CDR3 reads CASSHLDRDSDEQYF. The CDR3 DNA reads as TGCGCCAGCAGCCATCTGGACAGGGACTCCGACGAGCAGTACTTC.

The chain is built from TRBV27 and TRBJ2-7; D might be TRBD1 (6 bases). The ends were cut back, 3 bases at V and 1 base at J, with 10 bases in the middle. The CDR3 sequence is 14 residues long. The germline CDR1 and CDR2 sequences are MNHEY and SMNVEV (reference sequence). The CDR3 nucleotides are TGTGCCAGCAGTTTTGGGGGCAGTTCCTACGAGCAGTACTTC. Translated: CASSFGGSSYEQYF.

The chain uses TRBV19 and TRBJ2-7; 7 nucleotides align to TRBD2. The CDR3 totals 14 residues. The J segment lost 6 bases and the V segment lost 7 bases, leaving 12 bases of the junction unmatched. CDR1 is LNHDA, CDR2 SQIVND, per germline (reference sequence). This chain's CDR3 is CASTLGGGVGEQYF. CDR3 bases: TGTGCCAGTACCCTAGGCGGGGGAGTGGGCGAGCAGTACTTC.

Remarks on this clone: A read error may produce the germline difference seen at one junction end. This chain links TRBV2 with TRBJ1-4; 9 bases are a match to TRBD1. This CDR3 comprises 10 residues. Per germline, CDR1 SNHLY and CDR2 FYNNEI. DNA of the CDR3: TGTGCCAGCAGGGGACAGGGTCTTGGTTTT. Amino acid sequence: CASRGQGLGF.

This chain connects TRBV5-1 to TRBJ1-6; D is possibly TRBD1 (5 bases). V was pared by 0 bases and J by 10 bases, with 17 bases between. In germline, CDR1 is SGHRS, CDR2 YFSETQ. This CDR3 spans 16 amino acids. CDR3 protein: CASSLGVAGVESPLHF. The CDR3 nucleotides are TGCGCCAGCAGCTTGGGAGTTGCGGGGGTTGAATCACCCCTCCACTTT.

The chain joins TRBV11-2 to TRBJ2-1; possible D gene TRBD1, 5 bases. The CDR3 loop spans 14 amino acids. Trimming removed 1 base from V and 4 bases from J, with 8 bases in between. In germline, CDR1 is SGHAT, CDR2 FQNNGV. In nucleotides, the CDR3 is TGTGCCAGCAGCTTAGTACCAGGGTACAATGAGCAGTTCTTC. Its translation: CASSLVPGYNEQFF.

The rearrangement links TRBV5-1 to TRBJ2-4, with TRBD2 matching over 8 bases. The trim removed 1 base at V and 9 bases at J, leaving 0 bases unmatched. Germline loops: CDR1 SGHRS, CDR2 YFSETQ. The CDR3 has 12 amino acids. CDR3 loop: CASSLSGSIQYF. For the CDR3, the DNA is TGCGCCAGCAGCTTGAGCGGGAGCATTCAGTACTTC. Full variable domain (rest looked up from reference TRBV5-1 and TRBJ2-4): KAGVTQTPRYLIKTRGQQVTLSCSPISGHRSVSWYQQTPGQGLQFLFEYFSETQRNKGNFPGRFSGRQFSNSRSEMNVSTLELGDSALYLCASSLSGSIQYFGAGTRLSVL.

This chain connects TRBV27 to TRBJ2-7; the match to TRBD2 covers 8 bases. J was trimmed by 2 bases and V by 6 bases; bases with no gene match: 12. Germline assignment: CDR1 MNHEY and CDR2 SMNVEV (reference sequence). CDR3 size: 16 residues. CDR3 region: CASSLRLAGPPYEQYF. In nucleotides, the CDR3 is TGTGCCAGCAGCCTCCGGCTAGCGGGTCCCCCCTACGAGCAGTACTTC.

V gene TRBV18 combines with J gene TRBJ2-7, with D tentatively TRBD2 (5 bases). The CDR3 totals 14 residues. Germline CDR1 reads KGHSH; CDR2 reads LQKENI. Trimming left V 6 bases short and J 4 bases short, with 16 bases between. The CDR3 sequence: CASSPSGSGYEQYF. CDR3 sequence (DNA): TGTGCCAGCTCCCCCTCGGGATCGGGATACGAGCAGTACTTC.

The chain has TRBV5-1 and TRBJ2-1; D possibly corresponds to TRBD2 (6 bases). Germline loops: CDR1 SGHRS, CDR2 YFSETQ. The ends were cut back, 1 base at V and 5 bases at J, with 13 bases in the middle. This CDR3 region has 15 residues. The CDR3 loop is CASSLTGSSHNEQFF. CDR3 coding DNA: TGCGCCAGCAGCTTGACCGGGAGTTCCCACAATGAGCAGTTCTTC. Combining the CDR3 with reference TRBV5-1 and TRBJ2-1 gives the whole variable domain KAGVTQTPRYLIKTRGQQVTLSCSPISGHRSVSWYQQTPGQGLQFLFEYFSETQRNKGNFPGRFSGRQFSNSRSEMNVSTLELGDSALYLCASSLTGSSHNEQFFGPGTRLTVL.

V usage is TRBV5-6 and J usage is TRBJ1-6; no firm D call. The CDR3 length is 16 residues. Germline V gene lookup returns CDR1 SGHDT and CDR2 YYEEEE. The V end was cut by 4 bases, the J end by 8 bases, with 19 bases between. The CDR3 loop is CASSAQWTVEDSPLHF. CDR3 bases: TGTGCCAGCAGCGCCCAATGGACTGTTGAAGATTCACCCCTCCACTTT.

In DNA, the CDR3 is TGCAGTGTGGGGGGTGTCGCTGAAGCTTTCTTT. Translating gives CSVGGVAEAFF. The chain employs TRBV20-1 and TRBJ1-1; D is possibly TRBD1 (5 bases). Trimming stripped 7 bases from V and 6 bases from J, with 12 bases between. Germline assignment: CDR1 DFQATT and CDR2 SNEGSKA (reference sequence). The CDR3 runs to 11 residues.

The chain recombines TRBV11-2 with TRBJ1-6; maybe TRBD1 (5 bases). The germline V and J ends were trimmed by 1 base and 8 bases, with 12 bases remaining between them. In germline, CDR1 is SGHAT, CDR2 FQNNGV. The CDR3 loop spans 15 amino acids. The DNA for the CDR3 is TGTGCCAGCAGCTTAGGTGGCAAGGGGTATTCACCCCTCCACTTT. The encoded protein is CASSLGGKGYSPLHF.

The rearrangement uses TRBV30 and TRBJ2-7; the D is unclear. This CDR3 has 13 residues. Per the germline V gene, CDR1 is GTSNPN and CDR2 is SVGIG (reference sequence). V was cut by 3 bases and J by 0 bases, with 9 bases left in between. The CDR3 spells CAWRKSSSYEQYF. CDR3 bases: TGTGCCTGGAGGAAGTCCAGCTCCTACGAGCAGTACTTC.

V and J are TRBV28 and TRBJ1-2, with D unresolved. Looked up from germline, CDR1 is MDHEN and CDR2 is SYDVKM. With 6 bases removed from V and 4 bases from J, the gap between germline ends came to 12 bases. The CDR3 covers 13 residues. CDR3 in DNA: TGTGCCAGCAGATCTCCCGACACCTATGGCTACACCTTC. Residues: CASRSPDTYGYTF.

The genes are TRBV30 and TRBJ2-1; 8 bases map to TRBD2. The V segment lost 3 bases and the J segment 8 bases; nucleotides outside the gene matches: 6. Germline V CDR1 and CDR2: GTSNPN, SVGIG (reference sequence). The CDR3 consists of 13 residues. The CDR3 reads CAWSAGGPDEQFF. As DNA, the CDR3 is TGTGCCTGGAGCGCGGGGGGCCCGGATGAGCAGTTCTTC.

This clone has only one observation. This sequence joins TRBV19 and TRBJ2-7; 7 bases are a match to TRBD1. The V gene's germline CDR1 is LNHDA and CDR2 SQIVND (reference sequence). This CDR3 contains 15 residues. With V trimmed by 4 bases and J by 3 bases, 9 bases remained unmatched. CDR3 protein: CASSNAHGQVYEQYF. CDR3 sequence (DNA): TGTGCCAGTAGTAACGCACACGGACAGGTCTACGAGCAGTACTTC.

The chain recombines TRBV5-1 with TRBJ1-2; 9 bases align to TRBD1. This CDR3 region has 14 residues. The germline CDR1 and CDR2 sequences are SGHRS and YFSETQ. Losses at the gene ends were 0 bases for V and 8 bases for J; bases not matched to a gene: 5. This CDR3 reads CASSLGTGGEGYTF. CDR3 in DNA: TGCGCCAGCAGCTTGGGTACAGGGGGCGAGGGCTACACCTTC.

The chain is built from TRBV5-5 and TRBJ2-1; 8 bases fit TRBD2. The trim removed 4 bases at V and 3 bases at J, leaving 6 bases unmatched. This CDR3 contains 15 residues. Germline V gives CDR1 SGHKS, CDR2 YYEKEE (reference sequence). This chain's CDR3 is CASSVTSAFYNEQFF. The CDR3, as DNA: TGTGCCAGCAGCGTGACTAGCGCATTCTACAATGAGCAGTTCTTC.

The chain has TRBV7-9 and TRBJ2-7; TRBD1 matches 11 bases. CDR1 and CDR2 (germline): SEHNR, FQNEAQ (reference sequence). J gave up 0 bases and V 5 bases, and 3 bases lay outside the gene matches. The CDR3 spans 15 residues. CDR3 sequence: CASSPGQGASYEQYF. CDR3 DNA sequence: TGTGCCAGCAGCCCCGGACAGGGGGCCTCCTACGAGCAGTACTTC.

The genes are TRBV6-1 and TRBJ1-2; TRBD1 might be the D (6 bases). The germline V gene encodes CDR1 MNHNS and CDR2 SASEGT. The ends were cut back, 3 bases at V and 7 bases at J, with 9 bases in the middle. The CDR3 totals 12 residues. CDR3 sequence: CASSERGIGYTF. The DNA for the CDR3 is TGTGCCAGCAGTGAGAGGGGGATTGGCTACACCTTC.